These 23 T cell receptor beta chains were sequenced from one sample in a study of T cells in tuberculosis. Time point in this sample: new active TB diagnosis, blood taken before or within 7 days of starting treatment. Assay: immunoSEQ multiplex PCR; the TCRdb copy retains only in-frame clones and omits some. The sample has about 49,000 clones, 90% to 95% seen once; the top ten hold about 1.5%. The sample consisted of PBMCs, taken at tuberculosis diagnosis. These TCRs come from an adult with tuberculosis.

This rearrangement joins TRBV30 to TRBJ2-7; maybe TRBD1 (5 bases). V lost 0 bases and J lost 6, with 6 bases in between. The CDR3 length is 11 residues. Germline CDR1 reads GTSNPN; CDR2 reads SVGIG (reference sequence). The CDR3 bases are TGTGCCTGGAGTGTGACAGTCGAGCAGTACTTC. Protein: CAWSVTVEQYF.

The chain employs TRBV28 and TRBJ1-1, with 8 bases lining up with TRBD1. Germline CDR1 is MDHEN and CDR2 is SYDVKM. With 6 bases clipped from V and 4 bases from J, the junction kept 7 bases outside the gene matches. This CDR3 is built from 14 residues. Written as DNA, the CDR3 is TGTGCCAGCAGGCCCCAGGGGGCAGTCACTGAAGCTTTCTTT. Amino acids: CASRPQGAVTEAFF.

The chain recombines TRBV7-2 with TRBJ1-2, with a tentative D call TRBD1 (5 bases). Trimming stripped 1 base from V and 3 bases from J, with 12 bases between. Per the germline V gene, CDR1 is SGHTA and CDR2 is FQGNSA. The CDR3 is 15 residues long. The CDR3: CASSLVQVQDYGYTF. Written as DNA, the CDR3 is TGTGCCAGCAGCTTAGTACAGGTGCAGGACTATGGCTACACCTTC.

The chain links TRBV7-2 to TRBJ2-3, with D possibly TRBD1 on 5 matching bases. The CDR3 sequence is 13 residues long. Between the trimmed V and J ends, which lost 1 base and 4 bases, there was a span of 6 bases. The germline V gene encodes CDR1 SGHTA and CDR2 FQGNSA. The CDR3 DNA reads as TGTGCCAGCAGCTTAGACAGGCCAGATACGCAGTATTTT. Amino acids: CASSLDRPDTQYF.

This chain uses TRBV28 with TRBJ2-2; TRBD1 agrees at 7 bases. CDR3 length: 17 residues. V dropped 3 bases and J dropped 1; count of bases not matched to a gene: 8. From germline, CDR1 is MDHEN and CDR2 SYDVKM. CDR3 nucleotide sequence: TGTGCCAGCAGTTTTGGGATCCGGGACAGGAACACCGGGGAGCTGTTTTTT. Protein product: CASSFGIRDRNTGELFF.

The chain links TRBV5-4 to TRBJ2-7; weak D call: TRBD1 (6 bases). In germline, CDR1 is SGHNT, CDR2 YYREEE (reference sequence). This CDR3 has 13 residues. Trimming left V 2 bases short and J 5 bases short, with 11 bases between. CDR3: CASSFAGEHEQYF. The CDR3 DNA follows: TGTGCCAGCAGCTTTGCAGGGGAACACGAGCAGTACTTC.

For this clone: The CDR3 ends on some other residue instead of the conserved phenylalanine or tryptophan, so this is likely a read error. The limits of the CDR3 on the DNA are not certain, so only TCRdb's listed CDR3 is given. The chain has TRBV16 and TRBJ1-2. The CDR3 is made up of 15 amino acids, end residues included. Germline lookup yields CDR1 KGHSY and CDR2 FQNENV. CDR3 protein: CASSTWRVVRKTYGY.

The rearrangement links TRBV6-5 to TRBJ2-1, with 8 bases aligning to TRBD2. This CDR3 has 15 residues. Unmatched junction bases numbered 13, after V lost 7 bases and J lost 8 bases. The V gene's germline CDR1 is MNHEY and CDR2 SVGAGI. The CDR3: CASTQTGTRNDEQFF. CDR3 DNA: TGTGCCAGCACCCAGACCGGGACTAGAAATGATGAGCAGTTCTTC.

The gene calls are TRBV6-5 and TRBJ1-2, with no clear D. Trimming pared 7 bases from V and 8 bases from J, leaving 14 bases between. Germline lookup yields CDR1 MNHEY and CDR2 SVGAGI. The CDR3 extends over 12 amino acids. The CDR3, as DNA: TGTGCCAGCACCTATATCCGCGGGGGCTACACCTTC. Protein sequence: CASTYIRGGYTF.

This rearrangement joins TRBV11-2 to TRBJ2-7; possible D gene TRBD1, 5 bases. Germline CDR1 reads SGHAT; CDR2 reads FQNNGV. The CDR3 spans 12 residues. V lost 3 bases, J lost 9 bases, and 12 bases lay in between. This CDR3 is CASSLRGRGQYF. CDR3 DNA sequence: TGTGCCAGCAGCTTGAGAGGAAGGGGGCAGTACTTC.

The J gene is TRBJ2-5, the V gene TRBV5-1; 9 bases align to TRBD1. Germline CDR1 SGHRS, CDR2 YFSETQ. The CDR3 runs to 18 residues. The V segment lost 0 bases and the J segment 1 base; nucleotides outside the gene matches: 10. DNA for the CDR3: TGCGCCAGCAGCTTGGGGGCCGGGACAGGGTGGTCCCAAGAGACCCAGTACTTC. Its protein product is CASSLGAGTGWSQETQYF.

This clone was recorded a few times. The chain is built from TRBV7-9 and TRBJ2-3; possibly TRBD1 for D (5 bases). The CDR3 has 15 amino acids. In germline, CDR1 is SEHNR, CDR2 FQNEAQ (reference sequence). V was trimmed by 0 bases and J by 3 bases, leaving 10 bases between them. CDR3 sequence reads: CASSLAGPQTDTQYF. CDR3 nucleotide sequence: TGTGCCAGCAGCTTAGCGGGGCCTCAGACAGATACGCAGTATTTT. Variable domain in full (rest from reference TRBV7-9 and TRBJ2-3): DTGVSQNPRHKITKRGQNVTFRCDPISEHNRLYWYRQTLGQGPEFLTYFQNEAQLEKSRLLSDRFSAERPKGSFSTLEIQRTEQGDSAMYLCASSLAGPQTDTQYFGPGTRLTVL.

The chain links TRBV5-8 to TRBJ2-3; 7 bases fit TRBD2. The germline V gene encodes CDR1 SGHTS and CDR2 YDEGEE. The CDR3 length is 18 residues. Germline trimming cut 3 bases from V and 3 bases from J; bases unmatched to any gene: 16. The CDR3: CASSWRSLSGGPTDTQYF. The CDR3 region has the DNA TGTGCCAGCAGCTGGAGGTCTCTCTCGGGGGGACCTACAGATACGCAGTATTTT.

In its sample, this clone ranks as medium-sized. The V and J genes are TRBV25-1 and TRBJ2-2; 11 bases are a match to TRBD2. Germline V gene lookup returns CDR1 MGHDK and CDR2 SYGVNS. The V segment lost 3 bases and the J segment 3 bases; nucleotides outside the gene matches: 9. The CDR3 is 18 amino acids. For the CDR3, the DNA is TGTGCCAGCAGTGATCATACTAGCGGGAGAGGTCACACCGGGGAGCTGTTTTTT. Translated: CASSDHTSGRGHTGELFF.

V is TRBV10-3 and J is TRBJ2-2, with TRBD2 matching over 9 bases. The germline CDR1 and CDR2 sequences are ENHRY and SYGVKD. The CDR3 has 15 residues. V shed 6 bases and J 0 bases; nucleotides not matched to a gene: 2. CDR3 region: CAIRVAGANTGELFF. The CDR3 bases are TGTGCCATCAGGGTAGCGGGAGCGAACACCGGGGAGCTGTTTTTT.

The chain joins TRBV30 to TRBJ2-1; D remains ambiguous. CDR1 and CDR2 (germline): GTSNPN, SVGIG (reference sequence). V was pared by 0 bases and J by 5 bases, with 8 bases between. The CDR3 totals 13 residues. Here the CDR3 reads CAWSVRRNNEQFF. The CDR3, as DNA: TGTGCCTGGAGTGTAAGGCGGAACAATGAGCAGTTCTTC.

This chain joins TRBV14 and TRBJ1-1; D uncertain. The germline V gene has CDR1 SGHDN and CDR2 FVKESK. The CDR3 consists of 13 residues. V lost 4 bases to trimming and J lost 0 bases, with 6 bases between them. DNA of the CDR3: TGTGCCAGCAGCCGAGGCATGAACACTGAAGCTTTCTTT. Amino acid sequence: CASSRGMNTEAFF. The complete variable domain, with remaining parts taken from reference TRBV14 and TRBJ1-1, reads EAGVTQFPSHSVIEKGQTVTLRCDPISGHDNLYWYRRVMGKEIKFLLHFVKESKQDESGMPNNRFLAERTGGTYSTLKVQPAELEDSGVYFCASSRGMNTEAFFGQGTRLTVV.

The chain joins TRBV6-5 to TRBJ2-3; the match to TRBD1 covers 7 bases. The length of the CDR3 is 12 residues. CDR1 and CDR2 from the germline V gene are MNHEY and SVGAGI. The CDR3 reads CVTGKGTDTQYF. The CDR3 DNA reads TGTGTGACAGGGAAGGGCACAGATACGCAGTATTTT.

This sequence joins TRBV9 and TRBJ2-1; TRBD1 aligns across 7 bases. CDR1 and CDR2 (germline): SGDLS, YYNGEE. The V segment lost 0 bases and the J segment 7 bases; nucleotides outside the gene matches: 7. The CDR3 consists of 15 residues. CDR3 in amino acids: CASSVAHDRANEQFF. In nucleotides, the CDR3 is TGTGCCAGCAGCGTAGCCCACGACAGGGCGAATGAGCAGTTCTTC.

CDR3 coding DNA: TGCGCCAGCAGCCCGGTACTCCGGACACCACAAAACAATGAGCAGTTCTTC. Protein sequence: CASSPVLRTPQNNEQFF. J is TRBJ2-1 and V is TRBV5-1, with D maybe TRBD1 (5 bases). The V end was cut by 4 bases, the J end by 5 bases, with 22 bases between. This CDR3 has 17 residues. The germline gives CDR1 SGHRS, CDR2 YFSETQ.

The chain's CDR3 is CASSAGQGNEKLFF. In DNA, the CDR3 is TGTGCCAGCAGCGCCGGACAGGGTAATGAAAAACTGTTTTTT. The rearrangement joins TRBV9 to TRBJ1-4; 8 bases are a match to TRBD1. The CDR3 spans 14 residues. V gave up 3 bases and J gave up 4 bases; unmatched junction bases: 2. From germline, CDR1 is SGDLS and CDR2 YYNGEE.

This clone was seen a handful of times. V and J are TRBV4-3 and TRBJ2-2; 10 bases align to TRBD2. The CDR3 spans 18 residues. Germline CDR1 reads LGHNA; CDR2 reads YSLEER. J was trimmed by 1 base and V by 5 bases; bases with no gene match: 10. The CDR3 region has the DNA TGCGCCAGCAGCGTACGGCTAGCGGGGGTGGGGAACACCGGGGAGCTGTTTTTT. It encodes CASSVRLAGVGNTGELFF.

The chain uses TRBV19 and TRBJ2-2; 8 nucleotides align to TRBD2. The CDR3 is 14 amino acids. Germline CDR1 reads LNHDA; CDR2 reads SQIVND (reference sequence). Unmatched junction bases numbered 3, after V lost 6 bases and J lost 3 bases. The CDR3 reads CASSGRADTGELFF. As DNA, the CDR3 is TGTGCCAGTAGCGGGAGGGCGGACACCGGGGAGCTGTTTTTT.